This section outlines one T cell receptor beta chain sequence together with its context. Antigen: not known. Sequenced by immunoSEQ multiplex PCR; TCRdb stores in-frame clones only, minus some. The table records about 78,000 clones, 90% of them present only once. This entry belongs to a study of T cell responses to AZD1222 COVID-19 vaccine. The germline gives CDR1 SGHTA, CDR2 FQGNSA. The germline V and J ends were trimmed by 3 bases and 6 bases, with 5 bases remaining between them. This CDR3 region has 11 residues. Study-wide findings and caveats: No day 14 peak samples; only post-peak repertoires were characterized.

This TCR came from an adult who received the AZD1222 COVID-19 vaccine. Material: peripheral blood, obtained 28 days after the second AZD1222 dose. The chain carries TRBV7-2 and TRBJ1-2; D unresolved. CDR3: CASSFGDGYTF. The CDR3 region has the DNA TGTGCCAGCAGCTTCGGGGATGGCTACACCTTC. The full variable domain, rest sourced from reference TRBV7-2 and TRBJ1-2, is GAGVSQSPSNKVTEKGKDVELRCDPISGHTALYWYRQSLGQGLEFLIYFQGNSAPDKSGLPSDRFSAERTGGSVSTLTIQRTQQEDSAVYLCASSFGDGYTFGSGTRLTVV.